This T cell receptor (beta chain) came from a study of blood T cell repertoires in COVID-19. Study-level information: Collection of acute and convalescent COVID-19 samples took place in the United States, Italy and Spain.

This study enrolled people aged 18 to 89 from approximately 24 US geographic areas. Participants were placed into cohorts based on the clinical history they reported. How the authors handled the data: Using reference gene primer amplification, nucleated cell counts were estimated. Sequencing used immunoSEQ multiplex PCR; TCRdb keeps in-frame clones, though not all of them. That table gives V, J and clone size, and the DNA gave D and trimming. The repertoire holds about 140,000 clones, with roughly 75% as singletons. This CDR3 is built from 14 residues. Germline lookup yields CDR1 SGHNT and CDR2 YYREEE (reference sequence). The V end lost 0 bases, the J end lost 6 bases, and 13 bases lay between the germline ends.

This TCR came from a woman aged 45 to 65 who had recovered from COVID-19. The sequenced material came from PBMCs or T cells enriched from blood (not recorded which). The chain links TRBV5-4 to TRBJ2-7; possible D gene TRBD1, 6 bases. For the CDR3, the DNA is TGTGCCAGCAGCTTGGAACAGGGTGTGGGCGAGCAGTACTTC. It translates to CASSLEQGVGEQYF.